These T cell receptor beta chains were read from a single sample in a study of beta chain features in type 1 diabetes. Sequencing was performed with immunoSEQ multiplex PCR; in TCRdb, only in-frame clones are kept and a portion is missing. The table lists over 600,000 clones, over 10% of them singletons. The sample taken for sequencing was naive CD4+ T cells from blood. The receptors originated from a man aged 25 to 45 with type 1 diabetes. Both conserved end residues are part of each CDR3. D genes are given only for firm matches. Not every row has a clone size; where given, it reads once, few, many or a size class.

D: TRBD2; V: TRBV4-3; size: few; J: TRBJ2-5; DNA: TGCGCCAGCAGCCAAGAACTAAATAAAGGGCTAGCGGAACAAGAGACCCAGTACTTC; CDR3: CASSQELNKGLAEQETQYF
D: TRBD2; V: TRBV7-2; size: few; J: TRBJ2-5; DNA: TGTGCCAGCAGCACGACGGGGGGGCGAGGGACCCAGTACTTC; CDR3: CASSTTGGRGTQYF
D: -; V: TRBV7-9; size: -; J: TRBJ2-7; DNA: TGTGCCAGCAGCTTATCAGGCAATCTCTACGAGCAGTACTTC; CDR3: CASSLSGNLYEQYF
D: TRBD1; V: TRBV5-1; size: -; J: TRBJ2-7; DNA: TGCGCCAGCAGCCCAATGACAGGGAACTACGAGCAGTACTTC; CDR3: CASSPMTGNYEQYF
D: -; V: TRBV5-6; size: -; J: TRBJ2-1; DNA: TGTGCCAGCAGCTTGTATTCCAATGAGCAGTTCTTC; CDR3: CASSLYSNEQFF
D: TRBD1; V: TRBV7-2; size: -; J: TRBJ1-1; DNA: TGTGCCAGCAGCCTAGGACAGGGGAACACTGAAGCTTTCTTT; CDR3: CASSLGQGNTEAFF
D: -; V: TRBV5-1; size: few; J: TRBJ1-1; DNA: TGCGCCAGCAGCTCGGCCCTCGGGGGTTACGACACTGAAGCTTTCTTT; CDR3: CASSSALGGYDTEAFF
D: -; V: TRBV7-2; size: -; J: TRBJ1-2; DNA: TGTGCCAGCAGCGTGTCAGGGGAAATGCACTATGGCTACACCTTC; CDR3: CASSVSGEMHYGYTF
D: -; V: TRBV6-5; size: few; J: TRBJ2-7; DNA: TGTGCCAGCAGTTACTCAGGCGGAGGCTCCTACGAGCAGTACTTC; CDR3: CASSYSGGGSYEQYF
D: -; V: TRBV5-1; size: -; J: TRBJ1-2; DNA: TGCGCCAGCAGCACCGGACAGCCTAACTATGGCTACACCTTC; CDR3: CASSTGQPNYGYTF
D: -; V: TRBV2; size: few; J: TRBJ1-1; DNA: TGTGCCAGCGGTAATTCGGGGAACACTGAAGCTTTCTTT; CDR3: CASGNSGNTEAFF
D: -; V: TRBV7-3; size: few; J: TRBJ2-3; DNA: TGTGCCAGCAGCGACACAGATACGCAGTATTTT; CDR3: CASSDTDTQYF
D: -; V: TRBV27; size: -; J: TRBJ2-5; DNA: TGTGCCAGCAGTCCCTACCGACAGGGAGGGATCTTCCAAGAGACCCAGTACTTC; CDR3: CASSPYRQGGIFQETQYF
D: TRBD1; V: TRBV7-9; size: -; J: TRBJ2-2; DNA: TGTGCCAGCAGCTCCGTCCTGGGGGACAGGAACACCGGGGAGCTGTTTTTT; CDR3: CASSSVLGDRNTGELFF
D: -; V: TRBV25-1; size: few; J: TRBJ2-2; DNA: TGTGCCACACAGGTGGGCGGGGAGCTGTTTTTT; CDR3: CATQVGGELFF
D: -; V: TRBV19; size: few; J: TRBJ2-1; DNA: TGTGCCAGTGGAGAGGAGAGCTCCTACAATGAGCAGTTCTTC; CDR3: CASGEESSYNEQFF
D: TRBD1; V: TRBV28; size: -; J: TRBJ2-5; DNA: TGTGCCAGCAGTTCAGGACAGGGGGCGGAGACCCAGTACTTC; CDR3: CASSSGQGAETQYF
D: -; V: TRBV21-1; size: few; J: TRBJ1-2; DNA: TGTGCCAGCAGCAGGACAGGGGCAAACTATGGCTACACCTTC; CDR3: CASSRTGANYGYTF
D: -; V: TRBV9; size: -; J: TRBJ1-5; DNA: TGTGCCAGCAGCGTAGGTGGTGCGGGCAATCAGCCCCAGCATTTT; CDR3: CASSVGGAGNQPQHF
D: -; V: TRBV12-5; size: few; J: TRBJ1-2; DNA: TGTGCTAGTGGTGACACCACAGGAGGGACCCACTATGGCTACACCTTC; CDR3: CASGDTTGGTHYGYTF
D: -; V: TRBV9; size: once; J: TRBJ2-7; DNA: TGTGCCAGCAGCGTAGGCGTCCCTCCAACCTACGAGCAGTACTTC; CDR3: CASSVGVPPTYEQYF
D: -; V: TRBV2; size: -; J: TRBJ1-1; DNA: TGTGCCAGCAGTGAACAGGGCACTGAAGCTTTCTTT; CDR3: CASSEQGTEAFF
D: TRBD2; V: TRBV5-1; size: -; J: TRBJ2-3; DNA: TGCGCCAGCAGCCCTCTAGCGGGGGGGGCAGATACGCAGTATTTT; CDR3: CASSPLAGGADTQYF
D: -; V: TRBV7-9; size: few; J: TRBJ2-5; DNA: TGTGCCAGCAGCTTTGTCAGCCAAGAGACCCAGTACTTC; CDR3: CASSFVSQETQYF
D: -; V: TRBV28; size: -; J: TRBJ2-2; DNA: TGTGCCAGCAGGGGGGACTTCGGCGGGGAGCTGTTTTTT; CDR3: CASRGDFGGELFF
D: TRBD2; V: TRBV7-9; size: -; J: TRBJ2-2; DNA: TGTGCCAGCAGCGAGCGGGGGGACACCGGGGAGCTGTTTTTT; CDR3: CASSERGDTGELFF
D: -; V: TRBV6-5; size: -; J: TRBJ1-1; DNA: TGTGCCAGCAGTTACGGTCGGACTGAAGCTTTCTTT; CDR3: CASSYGRTEAFF
D: -; V: TRBV7-8; size: -; J: TRBJ2-7; DNA: TGTGCCAGCAGCTCCCGGGAGAGGGGGGAGCAGTACTTC; CDR3: CASSSRERGEQYF
D: -; V: TRBV5-4; size: -; J: TRBJ1-4; DNA: TGTGCCAGCAGCCGTCGTGCAACTAATGAAAAACTGTTTTTT; CDR3: CASSRRATNEKLFF
D: -; V: TRBV18; size: few; J: TRBJ1-4; DNA: TGTGCCAGCTCACCACCCACGGACGCAACTAATGAAAAACTGTTTTTT; CDR3: CASSPPTDATNEKLFF
D: TRBD1; V: TRBV5-1; size: few; J: TRBJ1-6; DNA: TGCGCCAGCAGCCTCGGGACAGTCAATTCACCCCTCCACTTT; CDR3: CASSLGTVNSPLHF
D: TRBD1; V: TRBV18; size: few; J: TRBJ2-5; DNA: TGTGCCAGCTCTCCGGGACAGGGAGGCGAGACCCAGTACTTC; CDR3: CASSPGQGGETQYF
D: -; V: TRBV5-6; size: -; J: TRBJ2-2; DNA: TGTGCCAGCAGCTTGGGAGTTAACACCGGGGAGCTGTTTTTT; CDR3: CASSLGVNTGELFF
D: -; V: TRBV28; size: few; J: TRBJ1-3; DNA: TGTGCCAGCAGTTTGCCAGGGGGAAACACCATATATTTT; CDR3: CASSLPGGNTIYF
D: -; V: TRBV9; size: -; J: TRBJ2-1; DNA: TGTGCCAGCAGCGCCCTGGGGGCCTACAATGAGCAGTTCTTC; CDR3: CASSALGAYNEQFF
D: -; V: TRBV10-1; size: few; J: TRBJ1-2; DNA: TGCGCCAGCAGTGAGTCCGGACAGCCCTATGGCTACACCTTC; CDR3: CASSESGQPYGYTF
D: TRBD1; V: TRBV7-9; size: few; J: TRBJ1-6; DNA: TGTGCCAGCAGCTCAAGGACAGGGGGGAATTCACCCCTCCACTTT; CDR3: CASSSRTGGNSPLHF
D: -; V: TRBV27; size: few; J: TRBJ2-7; DNA: TGTGCCAGCAGACTAAGACCGGGCCCTGCACTGAGCTACGAGCAGTACTTC; CDR3: CASRLRPGPALSYEQYF
D: -; V: TRBV6-5; size: -; J: TRBJ2-5; DNA: TGTGCCAGCAGCCCAAGCCAAGAGACCCAGTACTTC; CDR3: CASSPSQETQYF
D: -; V: TRBV30; size: few; J: TRBJ2-6; DNA: TGTGCCTGGAGTGTGGGTGGAGGCCACTCTGGGGCCAACGTCCTGACTTTC; CDR3: CAWSVGGGHSGANVLTF
D: TRBD1; V: TRBV6-1; size: few; J: TRBJ2-7; DNA: TGTGCCAGCAGTTTCCAACCGCCACAGGGGTACGAGCAGTACTTC; CDR3: CASSFQPPQGYEQYF
D: -; V: TRBV19; size: -; J: TRBJ1-3; DNA: TGTGCCAGTACTACTATTCCCGGGACACCTGATTCTGGAAACACCATATATTTT; CDR3: CASTTIPGTPDSGNTIYF
D: TRBD1; V: TRBV11-2; size: few; J: TRBJ2-1; DNA: TGTGCCAGCAGCTTATACCCCCCGATGAACAGGGGGCAACAGTTCTTC; CDR3: CASSLYPPMNRGQQFF
D: -; V: TRBV19; size: many; J: TRBJ1-3; DNA: TGTGCCAGTAGTAGATACCTCGACTCTGGAAACACCATATATTTT; CDR3: CASSRYLDSGNTIYF
D: -; V: TRBV7-9; size: -; J: TRBJ2-7; DNA: TGTGCCAGCAGCTTATCGGTTTACGAGCAGTACTTC; CDR3: CASSLSVYEQYF
D: -; V: TRBV9; size: -; J: TRBJ1-6; DNA: TGTGCCAGCAGCCCCCCTCAGGGGAATTCACCCCTCCACTTT; CDR3: CASSPPQGNSPLHF
D: -; V: TRBV20-1; size: -; J: TRBJ1-1; DNA: TGCAGTCCAGTGGGAGGCACTGAAGCTTTCTTT; CDR3: CSPVGGTEAFF
D: TRBD2; V: TRBV29-1; size: -; J: TRBJ2-1; DNA: TGCAGCGTTACCTGGACTAGCGGGGGGGTATACAATGAGCAGTTCTTC; CDR3: CSVTWTSGGVYNEQFF
D: TRBD2; V: TRBV6-5; size: -; J: TRBJ2-3; DNA: TGTGCCAGCAGTTACCGCGGGGGGGAAGATACGCAGTATTTT; CDR3: CASSYRGGEDTQYF
D: -; V: TRBV7-9; size: -; J: TRBJ1-5; DNA: TGTGCCAGCAGCCCTTATTCGGGCAATCAGCCCCAGCATTTT; CDR3: CASSPYSGNQPQHF
D: -; V: TRBV9; size: few; J: TRBJ1-4; DNA: TGTGCCAGCAGCGTACACCACGGGTTTGGGGAAAAACTGTTTTTT; CDR3: CASSVHHGFGEKLFF
D: TRBD1; V: TRBV9; size: few; J: TRBJ2-7; DNA: TGTGCCAGCAGCGTAGGACCAGGGGGCTACGAGCAGTACTTC; CDR3: CASSVGPGGYEQYF
D: TRBD2; V: TRBV4-3; size: few; J: TRBJ2-3; DNA: TGCGCCAGCAGCCATGATCGGTGGACTAGCGGGGGGACAGATACGCAGTATTTT; CDR3: CASSHDRWTSGGTDTQYF
D: -; V: TRBV10-3; size: few; J: TRBJ1-6; DNA: TGTGCCATCAGTGACGGCAGGGTAAATTCACCCCTCCACTTT; CDR3: CAISDGRVNSPLHF